A selection of T cell receptor beta chains follows, all from one sample in a study of T cell clonotyping in hematopoietic cell transplantation. Only in-frame clones appear in the TCRdb table, and some are missing; sequencing was by immunoSEQ multiplex PCR. The sample contains around 11,000 clones, roughly 87% of which appear only once. The starting material was PBMCs, obtained 100 days after allogeneic stem cell transplant. All receptors derive from a female patient aged 60 or older who had an allogeneic stem cell transplant from an unrelated donor, so the T cells may come from the graft donor. Some clones in this sample may be carry-over from other donors' samples. Both conserved end residues are part of each CDR3. Fields, in order: V gene, CDR3 length, CDR3 protein.

TRBV7-2	17	CASSLRQVTGTNEKLFF
TRBV28	14	CASSIRQGAGEQYF
TRBV19	14	CASSSPGQRYGYTF
TRBV19	14	CASSILGRSGELFF
TRBV5-4	14	CASRNPTGATEAFF
TRBV7-9	10	CASSADTQYF
TRBV6-1	15	CASSEPGQGTNEQFF
TRBV9	14	CASRGQGANYGYTF
TRBV7-3	14	CASSLRNVGGELFF
TRBV11-2	16	CASSLGRGSRQKEQYF
TRBV6-5	14	CASSYSRQGVEQYF
TRBV6-6	14	CASSSRGQGHGYTF
TRBV29-1	11	CSVDVDVGAFF
TRBV9	14	CASSVQYRGGQQYF
TRBV7-9	14	CASSLVVGEETQYF
TRBV28	12	CASSLRTGEQYF
TRBV5-5	11	CASNSNTEAFF
TRBV28	18	CASSSFRDPQSPQETQYF
TRBV5-5	17	CASSFSLLGAQNTEAFF
TRBV18	14	CASSPEQNAVEQYF
TRBV19	12	CASSLDVGEQYF
TRBV7-9	15	CASSLRSGATYEQYF
TRBV6-5	15	CASSYTRRGRDTQYF
TRBV6-5	16	CASSSSSLVGTWEQYF
TRBV18	13	CASSRQAPYEQYF
TRBV19	12	CASSSQWGGYTF
TRBV9	18	CASSVTSGRNYGYNEQFF
TRBV5-6	13	CASSADRAQPQHF
TRBV28	18	CASRMGPRAEWVVDEQFF
TRBV21-1	17	CASSKAGTSGRAETQYF
TRBV7-9	14	CASSQPGQNYGYTF
TRBV7-8	15	CASSSGTGKVYEQYF
TRBV6-1	14	CASSISTRGYEQYF
TRBV7-2	13	CASSFYYYNEQFF
TRBV9	14	CASSAGTGYNEQFF
TRBV9	14	CASSTGTVLYGYTF
TRBV4-1	15	CASSPRRVSGNTIYF
TRBV10-3	13	CAISEGDLYEQYF
TRBV5-1	15	CASSSPGLGTDTQYF
TRBV27	13	CASSADRGHEQYF
TRBV28	13	CASSLLAKNIQYF
TRBV7-9	14	CASSFRAGNYGYTF
TRBV27	15	CASRQGLSWNQPQHF
TRBV29-1	13	CSVERGLRNEQFF
TRBV19	13	CASSILFYNEQFF
TRBV5-1	15	CASSLPTGNTGELFF
TRBV10-3	16	CAISEQTGFSSYEQYF
TRBV7-2	17	CASSPRTGSYSGNTIYF
TRBV5-4	16	CASSSGSGPHQETQYF
TRBV5-6	14	CASSRDRLYNEQFF
TRBV4-3	15	CASSQGTGGFQPQHF